The 16 T cell receptor beta chains presented below share a single source sample, sequenced in a study of blood T cell repertoires in COVID-19 (dated by TCRdb to about 2020). Library preparation was by the immunoSEQ multiplex PCR assay. The source is immuneACCESS, and TCRdb retained only in-frame sequences with V and J called. Part of the clones is not carried over; for the studies checked, unresolved V genes explain less than half of this, and the remainder is unexplained. For this sample the table gives tens of thousands of clones, of which 86% were detected only once. 10% to 15% of the sample is in the top ten clones. Sequencing used peripheral blood. The receptors here all came from a man between 70 and 80 years old with active COVID-19.

The chain uses TRBV5-5 and TRBJ1-1, with 8 positions matching TRBD1. V trimming: 2 bases; J trimming: 11 bases; junction bases outside the gene matches: 11. The CDR3 has 14 amino acids. Germline CDR1 and CDR2: SGHKS and YYEKEE (reference sequence). The CDR3 spells CASSFSFRGPEAFF. CDR3 bases: TGTGCCAGCAGCTTTTCTTTCAGGGGGCCCGAGGCTTTCTTT.

This chain uses TRBV19 with TRBJ2-1; D not certain. Trimming took off 1 base at V and 2 bases at J, with 15 bases between the two ends. Germline CDR1 LNHDA, CDR2 SQIVND (reference sequence). The CDR3 runs to 17 residues. The CDR3 nucleotides read TGTGCCAGTAGTATAGCACAACCTACAGTCACCTACAATGAGCAGTTCTTC. This codes for CASSIAQPTVTYNEQFF. The full variable domain, completed using reference TRBV19 and TRBJ2-1, is DGGITQSPKYLFRKEGQNVTLSCEQNLNHDAMYWYRQDPGQGLRLIYYSQIVNDFQKGDIAEGYSVSREKKESFPLTVTSAQKNPTAFYLCASSIAQPTVTYNEQFFGPGTRLTVL.

The genes are TRBV7-8 and TRBJ1-2; TRBD1 is a possible D gene (6 bases). The CDR3 has 14 residues. Germline V lookup: CDR1 SGHVS, CDR2 FQNEAQ. V shed 2 bases and J shed 8 bases, with 15 bases lying between them. This CDR3 is CASSLRTTGRGYTF. For the CDR3, the DNA is TGTGCCAGCAGCTTAAGGACAACAGGGCGAGGCTACACCTTC.

The V gene is TRBV24-1, the J gene TRBJ2-3, with 10 bases aligning to TRBD2. Germline values: CDR1 KGHDR, CDR2 SFDVKD. This CDR3 is 14 amino acids long. V lost 2 bases, J lost 6 bases, and 1 base stayed unmatched. The CDR3 sequence is CATSDSLAGDTQYF. The DNA of the CDR3 is TGTGCCACCAGTGATTCACTAGCGGGGGATACGCAGTATTTT.

The chain recombines TRBV7-9 with TRBJ2-7; possibly TRBD1 for D (5 bases). CDR3 length: 15 amino acids. V lost 4 bases and J lost 0, with 13 bases in between. Germline V gene sequence: CDR1 SEHNR, CDR2 FQNEAQ (reference sequence). The CDR3 nucleotides read TGTGCCAGCAGCTCATGGGTGCAGGGCTCCTACGAGCAGTACTTC. Its translation is CASSSWVQGSYEQYF.

This clone was detected once. The chain links TRBV24-1 to TRBJ2-1; TRBD2 agrees at 14 bases. The CDR3 contains 18 residues. The V gene end was trimmed by 3 bases and the J gene end by 9 bases; junction bases not matched to a gene: 12. Germline CDR1 reads KGHDR; CDR2 reads SFDVKD. CDR3 residues: CATSDPTSGTSGGSEQFF. CDR3 nucleotides: TGTGCCACCAGTGATCCCACCTCCGGGACTAGCGGGGGCAGTGAGCAGTTCTTC.

CDR3 sequence reads: CASSRILGGGLRNEQFF. The DNA for the CDR3 is TGTGCCAGCAGCCGCATCCTCGGGGGGGGTCTCAGGAATGAGCAGTTCTTC. V gene TRBV3-1 (or the pseudogene TRBV3-2) combines with J gene TRBJ2-1; 8 bases agree with TRBD2. The V segment lost 4 bases and the J segment 7 bases; nucleotides outside the gene matches: 15. The CDR3 consists of 17 residues. The germline V gene has CDR1 LGHDT and CDR2 YNNKEL (reference sequence).

The V call is TRBV7-8, the J call TRBJ2-7; 9 nucleotides line up with TRBD2. Germline CDR1 reads SGHVS; CDR2 reads FQNEAQ. Unmatched junction bases numbered 2, after V lost 0 bases and J lost 2 bases. This CDR3 is built from 15 residues. CDR3 nucleotide sequence: TGTGCCAGCAGCTTAGCCACTAGCGGGCCCTACGAGCAGTACTTC. It yields the protein CASSLATSGPYEQYF.

The genes are TRBV10-3 and TRBJ2-2; 9 bases are shared with TRBD1. The CDR3 has 14 amino acids. Germline trimming cut 8 bases from V and 0 bases from J; bases unmatched to any gene: 1. Per germline, CDR1 ENHRY and CDR2 SYGVKD. The CDR3 DNA reads TGTGCCATCGGGACAGGGACGAACACCGGGGAGCTGTTTTTT. This sequence encodes CAIGTGTNTGELFF.

The table lists this clone with many counts. In nucleotides, the CDR3 is TGTGCCAGCAGCCCTGGGGACAGTCGTTACGAGCAGTACTTC. Translation gives CASSPGDSRYEQYF. The rearrangement joins TRBV7-9 to TRBJ2-7; 7 bases agree with TRBD1. The CDR3 length is 14 residues. The junction had 8 bases not matched to a gene; V was cut back by 5 bases and J by 4 bases. Looked up from germline, CDR1 is SEHNR and CDR2 is FQNEAQ (reference sequence).

The CDR3 coding sequence is TGCAGCGTTGATAGCGGGGGCTACAATGAGCAGTTCTTC. Amino acids: CSVDSGGYNEQFF. J is TRBJ2-1 and V is TRBV29-1; 9 positions match TRBD2. This CDR3 contains 13 residues. V shed 3 bases, J shed 3 bases, and the junction held 0 bases outside the gene matches. The germline CDR1 and CDR2 sequences are SQVTM and ANQGSEA.

The chain uses TRBV9 and TRBJ2-1; TRBD1 matches at 9 bases. This CDR3 spans 15 amino acids. From germline, CDR1 is SGDLS and CDR2 YYNGEE. V gave up 3 bases and J gave up 1 base; unmatched junction bases: 2. The CDR3 here is CASSAGQGSYNEQFF. CDR3 DNA sequence: TGTGCCAGCAGCGCCGGACAGGGGTCCTACAATGAGCAGTTCTTC.

The rearrangement joins TRBV5-6 to TRBJ1-2; 9 bases map to TRBD1. The CDR3 has 16 amino acids. V was clipped by 2 bases and J by 8 bases; unmatched bases: 13. Germline values: CDR1 SGHDT, CDR2 YYEEEE. Here the CDR3 DNA reads TGTGCCAGCAGCTTTCCCGTAGGGACAGGGAGCGGCGGCTACACCTTC. It is translated as CASSFPVGTGSGGYTF.

The gene calls are TRBV6-6 and TRBJ2-1, with 11 bases fitting TRBD1. V was clipped by 2 bases and J by 8 bases; unmatched bases: 5. The CDR3 loop spans 15 amino acids. Germline V gene sequence: CDR1 MNHNY, CDR2 SVGAGI (reference sequence). This CDR3 is CASSYGQGAPDEQFF. CDR3 sequence (DNA): TGTGCCAGCAGTTACGGACAGGGGGCGCCGGATGAGCAGTTCTTC.

Details on this clone: The junction departs from the called germline gene at one end, perhaps through a read error. V gene TRBV7-7 combines with J gene TRBJ2-5, with 10 positions matching TRBD1. CDR1 is SSHAT, CDR2 FNYEAQ, per germline (reference sequence). This CDR3 contains 14 residues. The DNA for the CDR3 is TGTGCTAGCAGCCGACAGGGGGCAAGGGAGACCCAGTACTTC. Translated, it gives CASSRQGARETQYF.

V and J are TRBV11-1 and TRBJ2-3; 8 positions agree with TRBD2. Trimming cost V 4 bases and J 6 bases; bases outside gene matches: 12. The germline CDR1 and CDR2 sequences are SGHAT and FQDESV (reference sequence). The length of the CDR3 is 16 residues. For the CDR3, the DNA is TGTGCCAGCAGCTCCCCGCCCGGGACTAGTTTCGATACGCAGTATTTT. This translates into CASSSPPGTSFDTQYF.